Each of the 21 T cell receptor beta chains below was sequenced from the same sample in a study of cytomegalovirus exposure and HLA in healthy donors. Amplification used 60 Vbeta primers and 13 Jbeta primers. Measured with immunoSEQ multiplex PCR; TCRdb has only the in-frame clones, and not every one. The repertoire table contains around 100,000 clones. What was sequenced was PBMCs. These receptors all come from a man aged 45 to 65 in good health and CMV-seronegative.

The rearrangement uses TRBV7-8 and TRBJ2-5, with TRBD2 identical over 11 bases. V gave up 2 bases and J gave up 7 bases; unmatched junction bases: 6. The CDR3 spans 15 residues. The V gene's germline CDR1 is SGHVS and CDR2 FQNEAQ. As DNA, the CDR3 is TGTGCCAGCAGCTTAAGTTTCCTAGCGGGGGGGACCCAGTACTTC. This gives the protein CASSLSFLAGGTQYF.

This rearrangement joins TRBV5-5 to TRBJ1-2, with 8 positions matching TRBD1. The germline CDR1 and CDR2 sequences are SGHKS and YYEKEE (reference sequence). Germline trimming cut 4 bases from V and 0 bases from J; bases unmatched to any gene: 5. The CDR3 sequence is 15 residues long. CDR3 coding DNA: TGTGCCAGCAGCCCTGGACAGGGAGCTAACTATGGCTACACCTTC. Protein product: CASSPGQGANYGYTF. The whole variable domain, filled in from reference TRBV5-5 and TRBJ1-2, reads DAGVTQSPTHLIKTRGQQVTLRCSPISGHKSVSWYQQVLGQGPQFIFQYYEKEERGRGNFPDRFSARQFPNYSSELNVNALLLGDSALYLCASSPGQGANYGYTFGSGTRLTVV.

This chain uses TRBV19 with TRBJ1-2; the D is unclear. V was trimmed by 7 bases and J by 1 base, leaving 13 bases between them. This CDR3 spans 14 amino acids. From germline, CDR1 is LNHDA and CDR2 SQIVND (reference sequence). CDR3 region: CASKKVGSNYGYTF. CDR3 DNA sequence: TGTGCCAGTAAGAAGGTAGGGAGTAACTATGGCTACACCTTC. The full variable domain, with the rest looked up from reference TRBV19 and TRBJ1-2, is DGGITQSPKYLFRKEGQNVTLSCEQNLNHDAMYWYRQDPGQGLRLIYYSQIVNDFQKGDIAEGYSVSREKKESFPLTVTSAQKNPTAFYLCASKKVGSNYGYTFGSGTRLTVV.

V gene TRBV18 combines with J gene TRBJ2-2; D remains ambiguous. Between the trimmed V and J ends, which lost 3 bases and 6 bases, there was a span of 11 bases. The CDR3 runs to 14 residues. Germline V CDR1 and CDR2: KGHSH, LQKENI. The CDR3 DNA reads as TGTGCCAGCTCACCTGGGTCTGCGGCCGGGGAGCTGTTTTTT. Translation: CASSPGSAAGELFF.

The CDR3 bases are TGTGCCAGCAGCCGACTCGGGGTGGGGACTGAAGCTTTCTTT. Protein sequence: CASSRLGVGTEAFF. This chain links TRBV11-2 with TRBJ1-1; D is ambiguous. V was shortened by 5 bases and J by 5 bases, with 15 bases between the two germline ends. The CDR3 extends over 14 amino acids. Germline CDR1 SGHAT, CDR2 FQNNGV.

The V and J genes are TRBV7-9 and TRBJ2-5, with D perhaps matching TRBD2 (6 bases). Germline assignment: CDR1 SEHNR and CDR2 FQNEAQ (reference sequence). V was trimmed by 6 bases and J by 5 bases, leaving 13 bases between them. The CDR3 spans 13 residues. CDR3 DNA: TGTGCCAGCAGACGAGGGGCGGGGGAGACCCAGTACTTC. The encoded protein is CASRRGAGETQYF.

The V and J genes are TRBV29-1 and TRBJ2-3; 10 nucleotides line up with TRBD2. Germline V gene sequence: CDR1 SQVTM, CDR2 ANQGSEA. The V segment lost 7 bases and the J segment 4 bases; nucleotides outside the gene matches: 11. The CDR3 is 15 residues long. DNA for the CDR3: TGCAGCGCCCGACCTCTAGCGGGAGTACCAGATACGCAGTATTTT. This translates into CSARPLAGVPDTQYF.

The chain uses TRBV5-6 and TRBJ1-5; D might be TRBD1 (5 bases). Germline values: CDR1 SGHDT, CDR2 YYEEEE. The CDR3 extends over 15 amino acids. V was clipped by 3 bases and J by 1 base, with 11 bases between them. The chain's CDR3 is CASSSGLSSNQPQHF. CDR3 sequence (DNA): TGTGCCAGCAGCTCGGGACTTTCAAGCAATCAGCCCCAGCATTTT.

The chain is built from TRBV18 and TRBJ2-1; 10 bases are shared with TRBD2. Germline lookup yields CDR1 KGHSH and CDR2 LQKENI. With 1 base clipped from V and 6 bases from J, the junction kept 12 bases outside the gene matches. This CDR3 is 18 amino acids long. The CDR3, as DNA: TGTGCCAGCTCACCACTCCGAGGAGCTACTAGCGGGACCAATGAGCAGTTCTTC. Translated, it gives CASSPLRGATSGTNEQFF.

The V gene is TRBV2, the J gene TRBJ1-2, with D uncertain. Germline CDR1 reads SNHLY; CDR2 reads FYNNEI. Between the trimmed V and J ends, which lost 7 bases and 5 bases, there was a span of 14 bases. The CDR3 sequence is 13 residues long. This chain's CDR3 is CASTKAGSYGYTF. In DNA, the CDR3 is TGTGCCAGCACCAAGGCAGGATCTTATGGCTACACCTTC.

The V gene is TRBV2, the J gene TRBJ2-5; TRBD1 agrees at 11 bases. Losses at the gene ends were 6 bases for V and 6 bases for J; bases not matched to a gene: 0. This CDR3 contains 12 residues. Germline CDR1 is SNHLY and CDR2 is FYNNEI. As DNA, the CDR3 is TGTGCCAGCAGGGACAGGGGGCAGACCCAGTACTTC. It yields the protein CASRDRGQTQYF.

This chain connects TRBV11-3 to TRBJ2-1; no firm D call. Germline assignment: CDR1 SGHNT and CDR2 YENEEA. With 5 bases removed from V and 3 bases from J, the gap between germline ends came to 11 bases. The CDR3 is made up of 14 amino acids. This CDR3 is CASSPRNYYNEQFF. CDR3 sequence (DNA): TGTGCCAGCAGCCCCCGGAACTACTACAATGAGCAGTTCTTC.

V gene TRBV25-1 combines with J gene TRBJ1-2, with 7 bases lining up with TRBD1. This CDR3 has 14 amino acids. CDR1 and CDR2 from the germline V gene are MGHDK and SYGVNS. The V and J ends lost 2 bases and 3 bases, in that order; junction bases with no gene match: 3. DNA of the CDR3: TGTGCCAGCAGTGAACCCGGGACAGACTATGGCTACACCTTC. It is translated as CASSEPGTDYGYTF.

The chain employs TRBV5-1 and TRBJ1-1, with D possibly matching TRBD1 (6 bases). This CDR3 spans 11 amino acids. CDR1 SGHRS and CDR2 YFSETQ come from the germline V gene. V lost 4 bases and J 8 bases, leaving 9 bases between the germline ends. The CDR3 coding sequence is TGCGCCAGCAGCAACGGACAGGAAGCTTTCTTT. It is translated as CASSNGQEAFF.

The chain carries TRBV11-3 and TRBJ2-2; D is possibly TRBD2 (6 bases). The germline CDR1 and CDR2 sequences are SGHNT and YENEEA. Trimming removed 5 bases at V and 7 bases at J, with 14 bases between. The CDR3 has 14 residues. In nucleotides, the CDR3 is TGTGCCAGCAGCATGGGACTCGGGAGCGGGGAGCTGTTTTTT. The encoded protein is CASSMGLGSGELFF.

The V call is TRBV11-2, the J call TRBJ1-2; D gene uncertain. Germline CDR1 reads SGHAT; CDR2 reads FQNNGV. The length of the CDR3 is 14 residues. V was pared by 0 bases and J by 4 bases, with 9 bases between. The DNA for the CDR3 is TGTGCCAGCAGCTTAGATCGGGGATTCTATGGCTACACCTTC. Translation: CASSLDRGFYGYTF.

The rearrangement links TRBV28 to TRBJ2-3; 7 bases map to TRBD1. Germline lookup yields CDR1 MDHEN and CDR2 SYDVKM. The CDR3 runs to 13 residues. The ends lost 6 bases at V and 13 bases at J; junction bases unmatched: 13. In nucleotides, the CDR3 is TGTGCCAGCAGCTTGTCCCCGGGACAGAATAAGTATTTT. Amino acids: CASSLSPGQNKYF. The full variable domain, completed using reference TRBV28 and TRBJ2-3, is DVKVTQSSRYLVKRTGEKVFLECVQDMDHENMFWYRQDPGLGLRLIYFSYDVKMKEKGDIPEGYSVSREKKERFSLILESASTNQTSMYLCASSLSPGQNKYFGPGTRLTVL.

The chain recombines TRBV6-1 with TRBJ2-5; 7 bases line up with TRBD2. Per the germline V gene, CDR1 is MNHNS and CDR2 is SASEGT. Trimming took 5 bases from V and 1 from J; bases not matched to a gene: 1. The CDR3 sequence is 13 residues long. CDR3 bases: TGTGCCAGCAGTCCTAGCGGCCAAGAGACCCAGTACTTC. Translated: CASSPSGQETQYF.

The rearrangement uses TRBV7-2 and TRBJ1-1; TRBD1 is a possible D gene (5 bases). Germline V gene data show CDR1 as SGHTA and CDR2 as FQGNSA. Trimming left V 6 bases short and J 8 bases short, with 16 bases between. The CDR3 contains 13 residues. CDR3 sequence reads: CASSSPGVVEAFF. DNA for the CDR3: TGTGCCAGCAGTTCTCCGGGGGTTGTGGAAGCTTTCTTT.

The rearrangement uses TRBV5-1 and TRBJ1-2; possibly TRBD1 for D (6 bases). The ends were cut back, 1 base at V and 3 bases at J, with 10 bases in the middle. The length of the CDR3 is 14 residues. Germline V lookup: CDR1 SGHRS, CDR2 YFSETQ. The CDR3, as DNA: TGCGCCAGCAGCTTGTTACAGGGAGACTATGGCTACACCTTC. It encodes CASSLLQGDYGYTF.

The chain is built from TRBV2 and TRBJ1-5; 9 bases are shared with TRBD1. The CDR3 has 15 residues. V dropped 4 bases and J dropped 0; count of bases not matched to a gene: 1. CDR1 SNHLY and CDR2 FYNNEI come from the germline V gene. CDR3 amino acids: CASSGDRVSNQPQHF. The CDR3 coding sequence is TGTGCCAGCAGTGGGGACAGGGTTAGCAATCAGCCCCAGCATTTT.